This T cell receptor beta chain was recovered during a study of blood T cell repertoires in COVID-19. Study at large: Material from acute and convalescent COVID-19 was sourced from the United States, Italy and Spain. PBMCs, B-cell-depleted T cells, or T cells were the source of the cDNA or gDNA that made up the material.

As originally analysed: Amplification with reference gene primers provided the estimates of nucleated cell counts. Some clones are missing from TCRdb's copy, which holds only in-frame ones; the method was immunoSEQ multiplex PCR. D and trimming were read from the DNA, whereas the V and J calls and clone size are those reported in that table. The sample consists of tens of thousands of clones, around 89% of them appearing once. The CDR3 spans 12 residues. Trimming removed 3 bases from V and 6 bases from J; junction bases left unmatched: 1. CDR1 is SGHAT and CDR2 is FQNNGV in the germline V gene. Sample: peripheral blood. The sequence came from a human donor in a cohort sampled during active COVID-19. This chain uses TRBV11-2 with TRBJ1-2, with 7 nucleotides matching TRBD1. CDR3 nucleotide sequence: TGTGCCAGCAGCTTGACAGGGAATGGCTACACCTTC. It is translated as CASSLTGNGYTF.